The 10 T cell receptor beta chains below all came from one sample that was sequenced in a study of T cell responses to AZD1222 COVID-19 vaccine. Only in-frame clones appear in the TCRdb table, and some are missing; sequencing was by immunoSEQ multiplex PCR. The repertoire consists of 150,000 to 200,000 clones, with approximately 93% occurring once and the leading ten covering roughly 0.9%. Specimen: peripheral blood, collected on day 0 of AZD1222 vaccination. The receptors stem from an adult in good health.

The chain has TRBV12-3 or TRBV12-4 and TRBJ1-2; no reliable D call. Trimming took 6 bases from V and 7 from J, leaving 12 bases between them. The CDR3 is made up of 12 amino acids. Here the CDR3 DNA reads TGTGCCAGCAGCATTCGAGGTTCTGGCTACACCTTC. This gives the protein CASSIRGSGYTF.

V is TRBV5-8 and J is TRBJ2-7, with 8 bases that match TRBD2. This CDR3 is 14 amino acids long. The V gene end was trimmed by 1 base and the J gene end by 3 bases; junction bases not matched to a gene: 3. The germline V gene encodes CDR1 SGHTS and CDR2 YDEGEE. The CDR3 sequence is CASSLRGGLYEQYF. The CDR3 region has the DNA TGTGCCAGCAGCTTGCGGGGGGGCCTCTACGAGCAGTACTTC.

This CDR3 reads CASSYGHMNTEAFF. CDR3 DNA: TGTGCCAGCAGTTACGGACATATGAACACTGAAGCTTTCTTT. The chain couples TRBV6-5 to TRBJ1-1; D perhaps matches TRBD1 (5 bases). V was clipped by 2 bases and J by 0 bases, with 7 bases between them. Germline V CDR1 and CDR2: MNHEY, SVGAGI. This CDR3 comprises 14 residues.

V usage is TRBV11-3 and J usage is TRBJ2-3; D call uncertain. CDR1 and CDR2 (germline): SGHNT, YENEEA. V lost 1 base, J lost 6 bases, and 8 bases lay in between. The CDR3 is 13 residues long. As DNA, the CDR3 is TGTGCCAGCAGCTTAGGCCATGGGGATACGCAGTATTTT. This gives the protein CASSLGHGDTQYF.

This chain connects TRBV14 to TRBJ2-4; TRBD1 matches at 8 bases. The germline V gene encodes CDR1 SGHDN and CDR2 FVKESK. This CDR3 is built from 16 residues. The trim removed 1 base at V and 3 bases at J, leaving 5 bases unmatched. The CDR3 region has the DNA TGTGCCAGCAGCCAAGGATCCAGGGGGCACAAAAACATTCAGTACTTC. This codes for CASSQGSRGHKNIQYF.

The rearrangement links TRBV6-1 to TRBJ2-7; tentative D call: TRBD2 (6 bases). The CDR3 extends over 16 amino acids. Per the germline V gene, CDR1 is MNHNS and CDR2 is SASEGT. Deletions cut 1 base from V and 6 bases from J, with 19 bases between. The CDR3 protein is CASSEGGVLQFGEQYF. DNA of the CDR3: TGTGCCAGCAGTGAAGGGGGGGTCTTACAGTTCGGCGAGCAGTACTTC.

The chain couples TRBV6-2 or TRBV6-3 to TRBJ2-1, with TRBD1 as a possible D gene (5 bases). The germline V gene has CDR1 MNHEY and CDR2 SVGEGT. This CDR3 is 18 amino acids long. V gave up 5 bases and J gave up 2 bases, with 22 bases separating them. The CDR3 coding sequence is TGTGCCAGCAGTCCCGGCATGCGGTTTGGGGCCACCTACAATGAGCAGTTCTTC. Its translation: CASSPGMRFGATYNEQFF.

The rearrangement joins TRBV5-1 to TRBJ2-5; D remains unclear. CDR1 and CDR2 from the germline V gene are SGHRS and YFSETQ. This CDR3 has 12 residues. V was shortened by 3 bases and J by 5 bases, with 8 bases between the two germline ends. CDR3 nucleotide sequence: TGCGCCAGCAGCTACAGTGGGGAGACCCAGTACTTC. Its protein product is CASSYSGETQYF.

There are a few counts of this clone. The V gene is TRBV18, the J gene TRBJ1-3; D may be TRBD1 (6 bases). V lost 1 base to trimming and J lost 0 bases, with 13 bases between them. The germline gives CDR1 KGHSH, CDR2 LQKENI. The CDR3 consists of 17 residues. The CDR3 loop reads CASSPQQGLHSGNTIYF. For the CDR3, the DNA is TGTGCCAGCTCACCACAACAGGGACTCCACTCTGGAAACACCATATATTTT. Variable domain in full (rest from reference TRBV18 and TRBJ1-3): NAGVMQNPRHLVRRRGQEARLRCSPMKGHSHVYWYRQLPEEGLKFMVYLQKENIIDESGMPKERFSAEFPKEGPSILRIQQVVRGDSAAYFCASSPQQGLHSGNTIYFGEGSWLTVV.

The rearrangement links TRBV6-2 or TRBV6-3 to TRBJ2-4; D is undetermined. Germline CDR1 is MNHEY and CDR2 is SVGEGT. This CDR3 has 14 amino acids. V lost 6 bases to trimming and J lost 3 bases, with 12 bases between them. CDR3 loop: CASSVVGLKNIQYF. CDR3 coding DNA: TGTGCCAGCAGCGTCGTGGGTCTCAAAAACATTCAGTACTTC.